These T cell receptor beta chains were read from a single sample in a study of T-cell reconstitution after alpha-beta-depleted transplantation in children. TCRdb used MiXCR to reprocess the PCR reads, holding one entry per CDR3 protein. Among a few hundred thousand distinct CDR3 sequences listed, roughly 22% were seen once. Sequenced here: PBMCs from the stem cell graft donor, sampled from the stem cell graft. The receptors stem from a human donor who donated a stem cell graft to a child with acute myeloid leukemia. Each CDR3 is given with its conserved first and last residue. A D gene is named only where the DNA matches it firmly. Clone size is stated in some rows and not others, as once, few, many or a class when expanded.

clone_size,v_call,j_call,d_call,cdr3_nt,cdr3_aa
many,TRBV15,TRBJ2-3,NA,TGTGCCACCAGCATTGGGGGAGATAGCGATACGCAGTATTTT,CATSIGGDSDTQYF
NA,TRBV20-1,TRBJ2-1,TRBD2,TGCTGTGCTAGAGATCTCGGCGGGGGGCCCCCCAATGAGCAGTTCTTC,CCARDLGGGPPNEQFF
many,TRBV20-1,TRBJ1-2,NA,TGCAGTGCTAGAGCGGACAGCTCTAACTATGGCTACACCTTC,CSARADSSNYGYTF
NA,TRBV20-1,TRBJ2-7,NA,TGCAGTGCTAGAGTTCCCGCCAAGGGTTGGGGCGAGCAGTACTTC,CSARVPAKGWGEQYF
NA,TRBV30,TRBJ2-1,NA,TGTGCCTGGGGTAGTGAGAAGTTCTTC,CAWGSEKFF
NA,TRBV15,TRBJ2-7,NA,TGTGCCACCAGCAGAGATCTAAAGTTAACTGCTTACGAGCAGTACTTC,CATSRDLKLTAYEQYF
few,TRBV7-2,TRBJ2-7,TRBD2,TGTGCCAGCAGCCGGGGACTAGCGGAGCCCTACGAGCAGTACTTC,CASSRGLAEPYEQYF
many,TRBV7-3,TRBJ2-1,NA,TGTGCCAGCAGCCTCGACGGCAGCTCCTACAATGAGCAGTTCTTC,CASSLDGSSYNEQFF
NA,TRBV27,TRBJ2-7,NA,TGTGCCAGCAGTCTCGAAGGTGGGGGTTACGAGCAGTACTTC,CASSLEGGGYEQYF
many,TRBV12-3/TRBV12-4,TRBJ2-1,NA,TGTGCCAGCAGTTGGCGGGGCTACAATGAGCAGTTCTTC,CASSWRGYNEQFF
NA,TRBV30,TRBJ2-2,NA,TGTGCCTGGAGTGCCAACGGGGGACACACCGGGGAGCTGTTTTTT,CAWSANGGHTGELFF
many,TRBV20-1,TRBJ2-2,NA,TGCAGTGCTAGAGGGACGGTCAATCCCACCGGGGAGCTGTTTTTT,CSARGTVNPTGELFF
few,TRBV28,TRBJ2-3,NA,TGTGCCAGCACAGGATATCAGAGCACAGATACGCAGTATTTT,CASTGYQSTDTQYF
many,TRBV6-1,TRBJ2-7,TRBD2,TGTGCCAGCATTCCCGCGGGGGGATATCGGGAGCAGTACTTC,CASIPAGGYREQYF
NA,TRBV28,TRBJ2-4,TRBD1,TGTGCCAGCAGTCCGACAGGGGGGAACATTCAGTACTTC,CASSPTGGNIQYF
NA,TRBV28,TRBJ2-1,TRBD2,TGTGCCAGCAGTCTCGCCGGGACTAGCGGGACGAATGAGCAGTTCTTC,CASSLAGTSGTNEQFF
NA,TRBV4-2,TRBJ2-1,TRBD2,TGTGCCAGCAGCCAAGCTAGCGGGATAGTGGGCAATGAGCAGTTCTTC,CASSQASGIVGNEQFF
many,TRBV15,TRBJ1-2,NA,TGTGCCACCAGCACGCCAGGGACACCCTATGGCTACACCTTC,CATSTPGTPYGYTF
NA,TRBV30,TRBJ2-7,NA,TGTGCCTGGAGAAACCTCGGTATTCTGTACTTC,CAWRNLGILYF
NA,TRBV12-3/TRBV12-4,TRBJ1-2,NA,TGTGCCAGCAGTCACGGGGACATCCAAAGAGTCTATGGCTACACCTTC,CASSHGDIQRVYGYTF
NA,TRBV12-3/TRBV12-4,TRBJ1-1,NA,TGTGCCAGCAGTTTGTCAGAAAACCTGAACACTGAAGCTTTCTTT,CASSLSENLNTEAFF
few,TRBV20-1,TRBJ1-2,NA,TGCAGTGCTAGAGCTTACGAGTTGCAGGGAGGTGGCTACACCTTC,CSARAYELQGGGYTF
NA,TRBV28,TRBJ2-7,NA,TGTGCCAGCAGTTTATACCCCGGTGGGAAATACGAGCAGTACTTC,CASSLYPGGKYEQYF
NA,TRBV6-2/TRBV6-3,TRBJ2-1,TRBD1,TGTGCCAGCAGTCCATCCCTTTTATGGGGGACAGGGGGTACGGTGCATGAGCAGTTCTTC,CASSPSLLWGTGGTVHEQFF
few,TRBV29-1,TRBJ1-2,TRBD1,TGCAGCGTTGGGACAGGGCCGAACTATGGCTACACCTTC,CSVGTGPNYGYTF
few,TRBV27,TRBJ1-5,TRBD1,TGTGCCAGCAGTTTTGGACAGGGTGGACAGCCCCAGCATTTT,CASSFGQGGQPQHF
NA,TRBV9,TRBJ2-7,NA,TGTGCCAGCAGCGCCCGGGAGATGTTTGGCGAGCAGTACTTC,CASSAREMFGEQYF
NA,TRBV21-1,TRBJ2-2,NA,TGTGCCAGCAGCCACCGGGACAGGGGGCTAGAGGAAACGAACACCGGGGAGCTGTTTTTT,CASSHRDRGLEETNTGELFF
few,TRBV28,TRBJ2-3,NA,TGTGCCAGCAGTTTTGAAGCTGGGCACACAGATACGCAGTATTTT,CASSFEAGHTDTQYF
few,TRBV12-3/TRBV12-4,TRBJ2-1,NA,TGTGCCAGCAGTCCCTCCAGTGGGGACTACAATGAGCAGTTCTTC,CASSPSSGDYNEQFF
NA,TRBV4-3,TRBJ2-7,NA,TGCGCCAGCAGCCAAGATGGGGGGGCCGACGAGCAGTACTTC,CASSQDGGADEQYF
many,TRBV12-3/TRBV12-4,TRBJ2-7,NA,TGTGCCAGCAGTCCCACCAGGGAAAGTGTGCAGTACTTC,CASSPTRESVQYF
NA,TRBV7-9,TRBJ1-2,NA,TGTGCCAGCAGAATAGGAGGATCGGGCTATGGCTACACCTTC,CASRIGGSGYGYTF
few,TRBV7-8,TRBJ2-3,TRBD1,TGTGCCAGCAGCTTGCCCTTGGACAGGGGATTCACAGATACGCAGTATTTT,CASSLPLDRGFTDTQYF
many,TRBV20-1,TRBJ1-1,NA,TGCAGTGCTAGTAAGAGAGGGCACACTGAAGCTTTCTTT,CSASKRGHTEAFF
NA,TRBV27,TRBJ2-5,TRBD1,TGTGCCAGCAGTTCCCGGACAGGGGTGAAACCGATCCAAGAGACCCAGTACTTC,CASSSRTGVKPIQETQYF
NA,TRBV5-1,TRBJ2-7,NA,TGCGCCAGCAGCCTCGAAGTGGCCTGGGGCGACGAGCAGTACTTC,CASSLEVAWGDEQYF
many,TRBV25-1,TRBJ2-3,TRBD1,TGTGCCAGCAGTGAAGCTCAACCCACCGGGACAGTACCTCGGGATACGCAGTATTTT,CASSEAQPTGTVPRDTQYF
NA,TRBV4-3,TRBJ2-3,TRBD2,TGCGCCAGCAGCATGCGACTAGCGGGTAGCACAGATACGCAGTATTTT,CASSMRLAGSTDTQYF
few,TRBV29-1,TRBJ2-1,NA,TGCAGCATTGACTACACCCTTATCTCCAATGAGCAGTTCTTC,CSIDYTLISNEQFF
NA,TRBV7-3,TRBJ2-3,NA,TGTGCCAGCAGCTTAAGGCCCCTCGGGTCGGAGGGATCGGGCACAGATACGCAGTATTTT,CASSLRPLGSEGSGTDTQYF
many,TRBV20-1,TRBJ2-2,TRBD1,TGCAGTGCTATACCGACAGGGTTTTTCGACACCGGGGAGCTGTTTTTT,CSAIPTGFFDTGELFF